The TCR beta chain under discussion was sequenced for a study of blood T cell repertoires in COVID-19. About the study: The United States, Italy and Spain provided the acute and convalescent COVID-19 samples. In each case, the material was cDNA or gDNA derived from T cells, B-cell-depleted T cells, or PBMCs.

V was clipped by 1 base and J by 3 bases, with 13 bases between them. The CDR3 runs 15 residues. Per germline, CDR1 MGHRA and CDR2 YSYEKL. In the original processing: Reference gene primer amplification in the assay estimated nucleated cell counts. Method: immunoSEQ multiplex PCR; TCRdb's copy keeps in-frame clones and lacks some. That table supplies the V and J calls and clone size; D and trimming were determined from the DNA. The sample lists around 60,000 clones, 90% occurring once. The sequenced material came from peripheral blood. The genes are TRBV4-1 and TRBJ2-7; TRBD2 might be the D (6 bases). The source is a man between 60 and 70 years old with active COVID-19. CDR3 amino acids: CASSQGRGLFYEQYF. The CDR3 nucleotides are TGCGCCAGCAGCCAAGGGCGCGGACTATTCTACGAGCAGTACTTC.